These 10 T cell receptor beta chains were sequenced from one sample in a study of OX40 agonist ivuxolimab in advanced cancers. The library was obtained by the immunoSEQ multiplex PCR assay. TCRdb mirrors the immuneACCESS table, restricted to in-frame sequences. Some clones are absent from its copies; in checked studies, under half trace to an unresolved V gene, and the reason for the others is unknown. This sample gives fewer than 90,000 clones in total; 75% to 95% of them show up just once. The top ten clonotypes cover about 2% of the sample. Here the sequenced sample was CD4+ or CD8+ T cells sorted from blood, taken in a trial of the OX40 agonist ivuxolimab. The receptor source for this set is an adult with an advanced solid tumor such as melanoma, head and neck, liver or kidney cancer.

The chain employs TRBV30 and TRBJ1-4; D is unresolved. This CDR3 contains 15 residues. CDR1 and CDR2 from the germline V gene are GTSNPN and SVGIG (reference sequence). V shed 0 bases and J shed 4 bases, with 12 bases lying between them. Here the CDR3 DNA reads TGTGCCTGGAGTGTTCCTCGGGCTTTTAATGAAAAACTGTTTTTT. It specifies CAWSVPRAFNEKLFF.

The chain carries TRBV5-4 and TRBJ1-2, with D perhaps matching TRBD1 (5 bases). This CDR3 spans 16 amino acids. V gave up 0 bases and J gave up 1 base, with 13 bases separating them. The germline CDR1 and CDR2 sequences are SGHNT and YYREEE (reference sequence). The CDR3 is CASSLVGHPVNYGYTF. The CDR3 nucleotides are TGTGCCAGCAGCTTGGTTGGACATCCCGTTAACTATGGCTACACCTTC. Full variable domain (remainder filled in from reference TRBV5-4 and TRBJ1-2): ETGVTQSPTHLIKTRGQQVTLRCSSQSGHNTVSWYQQALGQGPQFIFQYYREEENGRGNFPPRFSGLQFPNYSSELNVNALELDDSALYLCASSLVGHPVNYGYTFGSGTRLTVV.

A single count supports this clone. V usage is TRBV14 and J usage is TRBJ1-2; D unclear. V gave up 2 bases and J gave up 2 bases, with 6 bases separating them. The germline V gene encodes CDR1 SGHDN and CDR2 FVKESK. This CDR3 is built from 13 residues. CDR3 DNA: TGTGCCAGCAGCCAAACACAAAACTATGGCTACACCTTC. Translated: CASSQTQNYGYTF.

The chain is built from TRBV6-5 and TRBJ1-4; the D gene is possibly TRBD1 (5 bases). The CDR3 has 15 amino acids. Germline-derived CDR1 and CDR2 are MNHEY and SVGAGI. V was trimmed by 2 bases and J by 6 bases, leaving 13 bases between them. The chain's CDR3 is CASSYLAGRDEKLFF. CDR3 nucleotides: TGTGCCAGCAGTTACCTGGCAGGGAGAGATGAAAAACTGTTTTTT.

V and J are TRBV9 and TRBJ1-1, with D tentatively TRBD1 (5 bases). The CDR3 contains 13 residues. Germline CDR1 is SGDLS and CDR2 is YYNGEE. V was trimmed by 0 bases and J by 3 bases, leaving 6 bases between them. In nucleotides, the CDR3 is TGTGCCAGCAGCGTAGTGGGGGACACTGAAGCTTTCTTT. It translates to CASSVVGDTEAFF.

The V and J genes are TRBV5-4 and TRBJ2-5, with 8 positions matching TRBD2. The CDR3 extends over 14 amino acids. Trimming removed 4 bases from V and 3 bases from J; junction bases left unmatched: 5. Germline assignment: CDR1 SGHNT and CDR2 YYREEE (reference sequence). For the CDR3, the DNA is TGTGCCAGCAGCCGTACTAGCGGAAAAGAGACCCAGTACTTC. This encodes CASSRTSGKETQYF.

V is TRBV6-1 and J is TRBJ2-3; 7 positions agree with TRBD2. CDR3 length equals 15 residues. From germline, CDR1 is MNHNS and CDR2 SASEGT. V lost 6 bases, J lost 1 base, and 7 bases stayed unmatched. CDR3 sequence: CASRELALRTDTQYF. DNA of the CDR3: TGTGCCAGCAGAGAACTAGCGCTGCGCACAGATACGCAGTATTTT.

The chain links TRBV10-3 to TRBJ2-1; 8 nucleotides align to TRBD1. The CDR3 is 14 residues long. Germline trimming cut 8 bases from V and 1 base from J; bases unmatched to any gene: 4. The germline gives CDR1 ENHRY, CDR2 SYGVKD. The CDR3 is CAIGGQESYNEQFF. For the CDR3, the DNA is TGTGCCATCGGGGGACAGGAGTCCTACAATGAGCAGTTCTTC.

The V gene is TRBV29-1, the J gene TRBJ1-1, with D perhaps TRBD1 (6 bases). The germline V and J ends were trimmed by 4 bases and 6 bases, with 15 bases remaining between them. The CDR3 is 13 amino acids. Germline V CDR1 and CDR2: SQVTM, ANQGSEA. CDR3: CSVVEGGLSEAFF. CDR3 DNA sequence: TGCAGCGTTGTGGAGGGGGGGCTTTCTGAAGCTTTCTTT.

The V gene is TRBV2, the J gene TRBJ2-3; tentatively, D is TRBD1 (6 bases). Germline V gene data show CDR1 as SNHLY and CDR2 as FYNNEI. The CDR3 is made up of 16 amino acids. Trimming took off 6 bases at V and 2 bases at J, with 18 bases between the two ends. CDR3 DNA sequence: TGTGCCAGCAGCGGCTGGGACAAAGAGATCACAGATACGCAGTATTTT. Its translation is CASSGWDKEITDTQYF.